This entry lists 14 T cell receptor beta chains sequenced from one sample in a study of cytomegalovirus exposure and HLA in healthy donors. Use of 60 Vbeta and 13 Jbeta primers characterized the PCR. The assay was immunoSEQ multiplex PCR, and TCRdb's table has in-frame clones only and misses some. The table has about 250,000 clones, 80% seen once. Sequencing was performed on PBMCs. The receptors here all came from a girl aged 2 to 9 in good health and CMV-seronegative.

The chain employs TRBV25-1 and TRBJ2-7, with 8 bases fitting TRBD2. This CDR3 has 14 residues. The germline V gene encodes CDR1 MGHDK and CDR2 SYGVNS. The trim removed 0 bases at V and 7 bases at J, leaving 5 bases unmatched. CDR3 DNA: TGTGCCAGCAGTGAATACAGCGGGAGAGGAGAGCAGTACTTC. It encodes CASSEYSGRGEQYF.

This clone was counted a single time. This chain's CDR3 is CASSYGTGGYYGYTF. In DNA form, the CDR3 reads TGTGCCAGCAGTTACGGGACAGGGGGCTACTATGGCTACACCTTC. V gene TRBV6-5 combines with J gene TRBJ1-2; 12 bases map to TRBD1. The junction had 1 base not matched to a gene; V was cut back by 2 bases and J by 3 bases. The CDR3 is 15 amino acids. Per germline, CDR1 MNHEY and CDR2 SVGAGI.

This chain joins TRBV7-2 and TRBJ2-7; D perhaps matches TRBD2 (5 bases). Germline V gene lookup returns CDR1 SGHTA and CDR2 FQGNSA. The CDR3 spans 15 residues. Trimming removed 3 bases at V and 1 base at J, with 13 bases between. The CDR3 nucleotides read TGTGCCAGCAGCTTTTCGGAGGTACGGTCCTACGAGCAGTACTTC. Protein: CASSFSEVRSYEQYF. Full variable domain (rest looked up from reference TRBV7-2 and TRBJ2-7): GAGVSQSPSNKVTEKGKDVELRCDPISGHTALYWYRQSLGQGLEFLIYFQGNSAPDKSGLPSDRFSAERTGGSVSTLTIQRTQQEDSAVYLCASSFSEVRSYEQYFGPGTRLTVT.

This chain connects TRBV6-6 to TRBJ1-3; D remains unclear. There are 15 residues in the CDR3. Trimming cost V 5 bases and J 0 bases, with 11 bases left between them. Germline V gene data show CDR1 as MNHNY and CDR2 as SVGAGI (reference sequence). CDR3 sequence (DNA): TGTGCCAGCAGTCCCTACAGTAACTCTGGAAACACCATATATTTT. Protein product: CASSPYSNSGNTIYF.

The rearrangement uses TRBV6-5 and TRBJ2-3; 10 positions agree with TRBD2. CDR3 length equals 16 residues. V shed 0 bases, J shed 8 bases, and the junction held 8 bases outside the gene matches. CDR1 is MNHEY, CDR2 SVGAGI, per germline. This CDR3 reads CASSYSPLAGRSTQYF. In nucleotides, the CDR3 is TGTGCCAGCAGTTACTCGCCACTAGCGGGGAGGAGTACGCAGTATTTT.

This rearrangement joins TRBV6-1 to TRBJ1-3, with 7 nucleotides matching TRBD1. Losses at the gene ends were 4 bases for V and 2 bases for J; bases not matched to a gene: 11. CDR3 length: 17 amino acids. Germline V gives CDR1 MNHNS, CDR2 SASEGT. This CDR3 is CASSARSTGWAGNTIYF. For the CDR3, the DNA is TGTGCCAGCAGTGCCAGATCGACAGGGTGGGCTGGAAACACCATATATTTT.

The CDR3 spells CASSLDRATEAFF. In DNA, the CDR3 is TGTGCCAGCAGTCTCGACAGGGCCACTGAAGCTTTCTTT. The chain has TRBV6-5 and TRBJ1-1; 7 bases are shared with TRBD1. Germline CDR1 is MNHEY and CDR2 is SVGAGI. The CDR3 contains 13 residues. Germline trimming cut 5 bases from V and 4 bases from J; bases unmatched to any gene: 4.

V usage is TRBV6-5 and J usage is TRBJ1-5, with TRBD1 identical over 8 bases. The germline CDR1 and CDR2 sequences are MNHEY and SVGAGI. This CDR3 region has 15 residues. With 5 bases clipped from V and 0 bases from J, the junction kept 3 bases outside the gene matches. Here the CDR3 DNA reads TGTGCCAGCAGTCCCCAGGGGGCTAGCAATCAGCCCCAGCATTTT. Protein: CASSPQGASNQPQHF.

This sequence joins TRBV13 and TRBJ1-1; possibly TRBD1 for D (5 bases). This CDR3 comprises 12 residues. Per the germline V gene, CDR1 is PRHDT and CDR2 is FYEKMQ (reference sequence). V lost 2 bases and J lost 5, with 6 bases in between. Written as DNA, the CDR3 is TGTGCCAGCAGCTTACCAGGGACTGAAGCTTTCTTT. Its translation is CASSLPGTEAFF.

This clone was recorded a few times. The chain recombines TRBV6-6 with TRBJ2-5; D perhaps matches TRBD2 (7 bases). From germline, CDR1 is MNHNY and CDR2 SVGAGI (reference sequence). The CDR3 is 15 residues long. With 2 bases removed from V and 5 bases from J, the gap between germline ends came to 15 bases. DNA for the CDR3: TGTGCCAGCAGTTACGGGGGGGGCGCGGGGGAGACCCAGTACTTC. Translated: CASSYGGGAGETQYF.

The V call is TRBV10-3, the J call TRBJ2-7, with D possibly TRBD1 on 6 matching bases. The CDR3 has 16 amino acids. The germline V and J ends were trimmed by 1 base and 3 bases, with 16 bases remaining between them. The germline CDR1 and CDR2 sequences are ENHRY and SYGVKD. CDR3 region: CAISEYAGTRNYEQYF. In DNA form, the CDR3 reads TGTGCCATCAGTGAGTACGCCGGGACAAGGAACTACGAGCAGTACTTC.

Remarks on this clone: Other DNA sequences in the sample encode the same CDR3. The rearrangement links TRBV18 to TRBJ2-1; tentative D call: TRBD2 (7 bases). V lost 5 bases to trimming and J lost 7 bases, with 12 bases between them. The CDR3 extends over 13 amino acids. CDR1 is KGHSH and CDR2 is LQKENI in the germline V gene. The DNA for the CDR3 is TGTGCCAGCTCATCAGGGGAGGGTAATGAGCAGTTCTTC. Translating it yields CASSSGEGNEQFF.

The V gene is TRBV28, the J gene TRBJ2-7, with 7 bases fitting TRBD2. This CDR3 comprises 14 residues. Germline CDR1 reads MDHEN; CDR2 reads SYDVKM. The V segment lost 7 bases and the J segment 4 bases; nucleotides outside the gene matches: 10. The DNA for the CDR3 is TGTGCCAGCAAACGGTTGCGGGAGTCGTACGAGCAGTACTTC. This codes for CASKRLRESYEQYF. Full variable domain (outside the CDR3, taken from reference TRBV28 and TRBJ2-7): DVKVTQSSRYLVKRTGEKVFLECVQDMDHENMFWYRQDPGLGLRLIYFSYDVKMKEKGDIPEGYSVSREKKERFSLILESASTNQTSMYLCASKRLRESYEQYFGPGTRLTVT.

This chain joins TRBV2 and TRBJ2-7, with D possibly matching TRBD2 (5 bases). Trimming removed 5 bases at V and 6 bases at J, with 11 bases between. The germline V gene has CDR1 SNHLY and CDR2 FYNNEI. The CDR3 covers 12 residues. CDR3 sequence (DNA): TGTGCCAGCAGTACACGGGGTTTCGAGCAGTACTTC. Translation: CASSTRGFEQYF. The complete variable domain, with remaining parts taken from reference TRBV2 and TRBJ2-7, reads EPEVTQTPSHQVTQMGQEVILRCVPISNHLYFYWYRQILGQKVEFLVSFYNNEISEKSEIFDDQFSVERPDGSNFTLKIRSTKLEDSAMYFCASSTRGFEQYFGPGTRLTVT.